Listed here are 22 T cell receptor beta chains from one sample, sequenced in a study of cytomegalovirus exposure and HLA in healthy donors. The assay was immunoSEQ multiplex PCR, and TCRdb's table has in-frame clones only and misses some. The sample lists 99,000 or so clones; approximately 90% were seen once. Sequenced: PBMCs. The receptors shown here come from a woman between 18 and 29 years old in good health and CMV-seropositive.

The count of this clone is one. The chain joins TRBV9 to TRBJ2-6; 9 positions agree with TRBD1. Germline lookup yields CDR1 SGDLS and CDR2 YYNGEE. Trimming cost V 3 bases and J 1 base; bases outside gene matches: 11. The CDR3 is made up of 19 amino acids. The CDR3 reads CASSATTGGGLSGANVLTF. The CDR3 nucleotides read TGTGCCAGCAGCGCAACTACAGGGGGCGGTTTATCTGGGGCCAACGTCCTGACTTTC. The full variable domain, with the rest looked up from reference TRBV9 and TRBJ2-6, is DSGVTQTPKHLITATGQRVTLRCSPRSGDLSVYWYQQSLDQGLQFLIQYYNGEERAKGNILERFSAQQFPDLHSELNLSSLELGDSALYFCASSATTGGGLSGANVLTFGAGSRLTVL.

The rearrangement uses TRBV29-1 and TRBJ2-1, with 8 bases identical to TRBD2. The CDR3 covers 13 residues. Looked up from germline, CDR1 is SQVTM and CDR2 is ANQGSEA. V lost 5 bases, J lost 5 bases, and 5 bases stayed unmatched. The CDR3 coding sequence is TGCAGCGTTTTACGGACTAGCCACAATGAGCAGTTCTTC. This codes for CSVLRTSHNEQFF.

The chain carries TRBV5-4 and TRBJ1-4; TRBD1 agrees at 7 bases. The CDR3 loop spans 17 amino acids. The germline V gene encodes CDR1 SGHNT and CDR2 YYREEE (reference sequence). With V trimmed by 4 bases and J by 4 bases, 13 bases remained unmatched. CDR3 amino acids: CASSLGSQGRVNEKLFF. The CDR3 DNA reads TGTGCCAGCAGCCTGGGCTCACAGGGGCGGGTTAATGAAAAACTGTTTTTT.

This chain joins TRBV19 and TRBJ2-7; TRBD1 agrees at 11 bases. The ends lost 5 bases at V and 4 bases at J; junction bases unmatched: 10. The length of the CDR3 is 16 residues. Germline V gives CDR1 LNHDA, CDR2 SQIVND (reference sequence). This CDR3 reads CASSLQPGTGGYEQYF. CDR3 nucleotide sequence: TGTGCCAGTAGTCTACAACCCGGGACAGGGGGTTACGAGCAGTACTTC.

Points on this clone: The identical CDR3 is also encoded by other nucleotide sequences in the sample. The chain uses TRBV11-2 and TRBJ2-5; 7 bases line up with TRBD2. Trimming took 5 bases from V and 4 from J; bases not matched to a gene: 10. The CDR3 covers 15 residues. Germline loops: CDR1 SGHAT, CDR2 FQNNGV. The CDR3 region is CASSLSTGGGETQYF. The CDR3 bases are TGTGCCAGCAGCCTTAGCACGGGCGGGGGAGAGACCCAGTACTTC.

The chain links TRBV19 to TRBJ2-7; D is possibly TRBD1 (5 bases). In germline, CDR1 is LNHDA, CDR2 SQIVND (reference sequence). The CDR3 runs 14 residues. The V gene lost 3 bases and the J gene lost 3 bases, with 12 bases spanning the gap. This chain's CDR3 is CASSMQGNYYEQYF. CDR3 nucleotides: TGTGCCAGTAGTATGCAGGGTAACTACTACGAGCAGTACTTC.

The chain is built from TRBV28 and TRBJ2-5, with TRBD1 matching over 8 bases. CDR3 length: 18 residues. The junction had 15 bases not matched to a gene; V was cut back by 6 bases and J by 0 bases. Germline CDR1 reads MDHEN; CDR2 reads SYDVKM. CDR3 coding DNA: TGTGCCAGCAGGCCCGGGACAGGTTACCGACGAAACCAAGAGACCCAGTACTTC. Protein sequence: CASRPGTGYRRNQETQYF. The full variable domain, its missing parts supplied by reference TRBV28 and TRBJ2-5, is DVKVTQSSRYLVKRTGEKVFLECVQDMDHENMFWYRQDPGLGLRLIYFSYDVKMKEKGDIPEGYSVSREKKERFSLILESASTNQTSMYLCASRPGTGYRRNQETQYFGPGTRLLVL.

V is TRBV28 and J is TRBJ1-1, with 7 nucleotides matching TRBD1. This CDR3 is built from 14 residues. CDR1 is MDHEN and CDR2 is SYDVKM in the germline V gene. V lost 7 bases to trimming and J lost 2 bases; unmatched junction nucleotides: 7. In DNA form, the CDR3 reads TGTGCCAGCAACCCGACAGGGTTTAACACTGAAGCTTTCTTT. Translating gives CASNPTGFNTEAFF.

V and J are TRBV18 and TRBJ1-1; 8 bases agree with TRBD1. Germline values: CDR1 KGHSH, CDR2 LQKENI. This CDR3 is 15 amino acids long. Trimming cost V 8 bases and J 1 base; bases outside gene matches: 9. The CDR3 here is CASRQGAKENTEAFF. CDR3 bases: TGTGCCAGCCGCCAGGGGGCTAAGGAGAACACTGAAGCTTTCTTT. The whole variable domain, filled in from reference TRBV18 and TRBJ1-1, reads NAGVMQNPRHLVRRRGQEARLRCSPMKGHSHVYWYRQLPEEGLKFMVYLQKENIIDESGMPKERFSAEFPKEGPSILRIQQVVRGDSAAYFCASRQGAKENTEAFFGQGTRLTVV.

The chain combines TRBV5-4 with TRBJ2-5; D gene uncertain. Looked up from germline, CDR1 is SGHNT and CDR2 is YYREEE (reference sequence). This CDR3 region has 14 residues. Between the trimmed V and J ends, which lost 0 bases and 5 bases, there was a span of 11 bases. The CDR3 protein is CASSLAGSGETQYF. The CDR3 bases are TGTGCCAGCAGCTTGGCCGGCTCCGGGGAGACCCAGTACTTC.

The chain employs TRBV28 and TRBJ2-7; 7 bases line up with TRBD2. The CDR3 covers 14 residues. Trimming took 6 bases from V and 3 from J; bases not matched to a gene: 8. The V gene's germline CDR1 is MDHEN and CDR2 SYDVKM. In nucleotides, the CDR3 is TGTGCCAGCAGGACCCGACGGGAGGACTACGAGCAGTACTTC. This encodes CASRTRREDYEQYF.

This chain links TRBV15 with TRBJ1-5; 8 positions match TRBD1. CDR1 and CDR2 from the germline V gene are LNHNV and YYDKDF (reference sequence). The CDR3 runs to 15 residues. V lost 5 bases to trimming and J lost 0 bases; unmatched junction nucleotides: 3. The DNA for the CDR3 is TGTGCCACCAGCCCGGACAGGGCTAGCAATCAGCCCCAGCATTTT. Its protein product is CATSPDRASNQPQHF.

The chain uses TRBV7-9 and TRBJ2-1; 7 bases fit TRBD2. CDR3 size: 15 residues. Germline assignment: CDR1 SEHNR and CDR2 FQNEAQ (reference sequence). J lost 3 bases, V lost 3 bases, and 5 bases had no gene match. CDR3 in DNA: TGTGCCAGCAGCTTCAGTAGCGGGCGCTACAATGAGCAGTTCTTC. Its protein product is CASSFSSGRYNEQFF.

The CDR3 is CASSLSQFLDTQYF. CDR3 bases: TGTGCCAGCAGCTTATCGCAGTTTCTAGATACGCAGTATTTT. The chain combines TRBV7-9 with TRBJ2-3; D remains ambiguous. The CDR3 is 14 residues long. Germline assignment: CDR1 SEHNR and CDR2 FQNEAQ (reference sequence). The V end was cut by 2 bases, the J end by 5 bases, with 11 bases between. Full variable domain (rest looked up from reference TRBV7-9 and TRBJ2-3): DTGVSQNPRHKITKRGQNVTFRCDPISEHNRLYWYRQTLGQGPEFLTYFQNEAQLEKSRLLSDRFSAERPKGSFSTLEIQRTEQGDSAMYLCASSLSQFLDTQYFGPGTRLTVL.

This chain links TRBV5-4 with TRBJ1-3, with D possibly TRBD1 on 6 matching bases. V was cut by 4 bases and J by 6 bases, with 17 bases left in between. The germline CDR1 and CDR2 sequences are SGHNT and YYREEE (reference sequence). There are 15 residues in the CDR3. The CDR3 sequence is CASSVDPDRQNTIYF. In DNA form, the CDR3 reads TGTGCCAGCAGCGTCGATCCGGACAGACAAAACACCATATATTTT.

The J gene is TRBJ2-2, the V gene TRBV5-6, with D possibly being TRBD2 (5 bases). Germline CDR1 reads SGHDT; CDR2 reads YYEEEE. Trimming stripped 3 bases from V and 6 bases from J, with 12 bases between. The CDR3 contains 14 residues. The DNA for the CDR3 is TGTGCCAGCAGCTCAATTTCGGGGTCCGGGGAGCTGTTTTTT. As protein: CASSSISGSGELFF.

V is TRBV2 and J is TRBJ2-7; 16 bases map to TRBD2. Unmatched junction bases numbered 7, after V lost 10 bases and J lost 4 bases. From germline, CDR1 is SNHLY and CDR2 FYNNEI. The CDR3 runs 15 residues. DNA of the CDR3: TGTGCCACCCACCGGGGACTAGCGGGGGGGTACGAGCAGTACTTC. Translating it yields CATHRGLAGGYEQYF.

The chain combines TRBV5-6 with TRBJ2-5; D is perhaps TRBD1 (6 bases). Germline V gene data show CDR1 as SGHDT and CDR2 as YYEEEE. The length of the CDR3 is 14 residues. Deletions cut 7 bases from V and 6 bases from J, with 19 bases between. In nucleotides, the CDR3 is TGTGCCAGCGGCACTCAGGGGATTAGGAAGACCCAGTACTTC. Translating it yields CASGTQGIRKTQYF.

This chain links TRBV7-6 with TRBJ2-2; 7 bases align to TRBD1. Germline values: CDR1 SGHVS, CDR2 FNYEAQ. There are 17 residues in the CDR3. V was pared by 5 bases and J by 6 bases, with 15 bases of the junction left unmatched. The DNA for the CDR3 is TGTGCCAGCAGCCCTTTTGGTGTCACAGGGGAATCCGGGGAGCTGTTTTTT. Its protein product is CASSPFGVTGESGELFF.

CDR3 loop: CASSLVPREYEQYF. The CDR3, as DNA: TGTGCCAGCAGCTTGGTTCCGCGGGAATACGAGCAGTACTTC. The V gene is TRBV5-4, the J gene TRBJ2-7; weak D call: TRBD2 (6 bases). The germline gives CDR1 SGHNT, CDR2 YYREEE (reference sequence). V lost 0 bases, J lost 4 bases, and 11 bases lay in between. This CDR3 region has 14 residues.

V gene TRBV5-1 combines with J gene TRBJ1-1, with D possibly TRBD1 on 5 matching bases. Trimming cost V 3 bases and J 1 base, with 10 bases left between them. Germline values: CDR1 SGHRS, CDR2 YFSETQ. This CDR3 is 14 amino acids long. The CDR3: CASSSGSTNTEAFF. In DNA, the CDR3 is TGCGCCAGCAGCTCAGGGTCTACGAACACTGAAGCTTTCTTT.

The chain has TRBV29-1 and TRBJ1-1, with 7 nucleotides matching TRBD1. V lost 6 bases and J lost 11; bases outside the gene matches: 9. From germline, CDR1 is SQVTM and CDR2 ANQGSEA. The CDR3 length is 11 residues. CDR3 bases: TGCAGCGTAATCCGCGGGACAGCGGCTTTCTTT. It translates to CSVIRGTAAFF.